Following are 20 T cell receptor beta chains from one sample sequenced in a study of T cells in Graves' hyperthyroidism and ophthalmopathy (dated by TCRdb to between 2018 and 2020). Library preparation used multiplex PCR. The sequencer listed for this sample is Illumina HiSeq 2000. The TCR beta CDR3 regions were amplified from the RNA transcripts. The TCR CDR3 was subjected to a first round of RT-PCR using the HTBI primer set and the Qiagen OneStep RT-PCR kit. TCRdb reanalyzed the raw reads on its own, using fastp at Q25 for trimming and MiXCR for clone calling, and kept in-frame beta chains. Rows merge per CDR3 protein into single entries with the most common DNA and genes. Present in this sample are around 700,000 distinct CDR3 sequences, around 20% of which were seen just once. The ten largest clones represent over 15% of the sample. Sequencing used blood. The receptors were gathered from a woman in her forties or fifties with Graves' hyperthyroidism that later progressed to Graves' ophthalmopathy.

This clonotype occurred a few times. The chain has TRBV27 and TRBJ2-1; D not resolved. Trimming took 5 bases from V and 4 from J, leaving 12 bases between them. Germline V gene sequence: CDR1 MNHEY, CDR2 SMNVEV (reference sequence). The CDR3 loop spans 14 amino acids. CDR3 residues: CASSPRYTYNEQFF. The CDR3 DNA is TGTGCCAGCAGTCCTCGCTACACATACAATGAGCAGTTCTTC.

In this sample, this clonotype turned up a few times. This may be a read error, as it is one base from a much larger clone. The J gene is TRBJ1-1, the V gene TRBV3-1; weak D call: TRBD1 (5 bases). The CDR3 extends over 14 amino acids. Germline V gene data show CDR1 as LGHDT and CDR2 as YNNKEL (reference sequence). Trimming shortened V by 4 bases and J by 4 bases, and 13 bases separated the two germline ends. CDR3 DNA: TGTGCCAGCAGCCGATATGGGGGGTTCACTGAAGCTTTCTTT. Its protein is CASSRYGGFTEAFF.

This chain joins TRBV9 and TRBJ1-1; 8 nucleotides agree with TRBD1. V lost 3 bases to trimming and J lost 6 bases; unmatched junction nucleotides: 7. Germline CDR1 reads SGDLS; CDR2 reads YYNGEE. The CDR3 runs to 14 residues. The CDR3 DNA reads as TGTGCCAGCAGCGCCGGTGACAGGGGCGCTGAAGCTTTCTTT. This sequence encodes CASSAGDRGAEAFF.

This clonotype showed up just a few times. The chain has TRBV3-1 and TRBJ1-2, with D perhaps TRBD1 (5 bases). The CDR3 covers 14 residues. CDR1 is LGHDT and CDR2 is YNNKEL in the germline V gene (reference sequence). V was pared by 1 base and J by 6 bases, with 12 bases between. CDR3: CASSQGEGRDGYTF. DNA of the CDR3: TGTGCCAGCAGCCAAGGAGAGGGGAGAGATGGCTACACCTTC.

This clonotype was seen just once. The V call is TRBV7-9, the J call TRBJ1-2; D gene ambiguous. The ends were cut back, 5 bases at V and 7 bases at J, with 17 bases in the middle. Germline V gives CDR1 SEHNR, CDR2 FQNEAQ (reference sequence). This CDR3 has 14 residues. The CDR3 bases are TGTGCCAGCAGCCCGTCGTCAACCGCCAGTGGCTACACCTTC. The encoded protein is CASSPSSTASGYTF.

About this clonotype itself: No conserved phenylalanine or tryptophan is present at the end of the CDR3, so a read error is the likely explanation. The chain couples TRBV9 to TRBJ1-1, with D unresolved. The CDR3 runs to 13 residues. V was trimmed by 4 bases and J by 1 base, leaving 8 bases between them. The germline CDR1 and CDR2 sequences are SGDLS and YYNGEE. For the CDR3, the DNA is TGTGCCAGCAGCCCCCTCAAGAACACTGAAGCTTTCTCT. This sequence encodes CASSPLKNTEAFS.

This sequence joins TRBV20-1 and TRBJ1-2; the D is unclear. This CDR3 spans 13 amino acids. Deletions cut 4 bases from V and 0 bases from J, with 9 bases between. Germline CDR1 DFQATT, CDR2 SNEGSKA (reference sequence). The chain's CDR3 is CSAISDANYGYTF. For the CDR3, the DNA is TGCAGTGCTATTTCTGACGCTAACTATGGCTACACCTTC.

About this clonotype: The junction does not match germline at one end; this may be a read error. The chain uses TRBV11-2 and TRBJ1-3; 9 nucleotides line up with TRBD1. The CDR3 is 18 residues long. Germline loops: CDR1 SGHAT, CDR2 FQNNGV. CDR3 DNA: TGTGCCATCAGCGAGGGACAGGGATTTGTGAACTCTGGAAACACCATATATTTT. As protein: CAISEGQGFVNSGNTIYF.

In this sample, this clonotype turned up a few times. The rearrangement uses TRBV13 and TRBJ1-2, with unresolved D. The CDR3 sequence is 14 residues long. Germline V gene data show CDR1 as PRHDT and CDR2 as FYEKMQ (reference sequence). With 3 bases removed from V and 4 bases from J, the gap between germline ends came to 12 bases. The CDR3 DNA follows: TGTGCCAGCAGCTTGGCCGCGATAATCTATGGCTACACCTTC. It specifies CASSLAAIIYGYTF.

Ten or more counts support this clonotype. The rearrangement uses TRBV20-1 and TRBJ2-7; D call uncertain. Germline assignment: CDR1 DFQATT and CDR2 SNEGSKA (reference sequence). V lost 3 bases to trimming and J lost 1 base, with 7 bases between them. The CDR3 is 12 residues long. CDR3 nucleotide sequence: TGCAGTGCTAGTAAAAGTTCCTACGAGCAGTACTTC. This gives the protein CSASKSSYEQYF.

This clonotype was recorded a few times. This chain joins TRBV20-1 and TRBJ1-1; the D gene is possibly TRBD1 (5 bases). V lost 3 bases, J lost 1 base, and 15 bases lay in between. Germline CDR1 is DFQATT and CDR2 is SNEGSKA (reference sequence). The CDR3 totals 15 residues. This CDR3 reads CSARKPGRPNTEAFF. The CDR3 DNA reads TGCAGTGCTAGGAAGCCGGGACGGCCGAACACTGAAGCTTTCTTT.

The rearrangement links TRBV25-1 to TRBJ1-5; 9 bases agree with TRBD1. Germline values: CDR1 MGHDK, CDR2 SYGVNS. V lost 4 bases, J lost 1 base, and 5 bases stayed unmatched. The CDR3 sequence is 16 residues long. The CDR3 bases are TGTGCCAGCAGTGGCCCAGGACAGGGGAGCAATCAGCCCCAGCATTTT. Protein sequence: CASSGPGQGSNQPQHF.

The chain combines TRBV12-3 or TRBV12-4 with TRBJ2-7; perhaps TRBD2 as D (6 bases). The CDR3 loop spans 14 amino acids. Trimming removed 4 bases from V and 5 bases from J, with 15 bases in between. The CDR3 DNA reads TGTGCCAGCAGTTCAGGGACTCCTACCCACGAGCAGTACTTC. It yields the protein CASSSGTPTHEQYF.

This clonotype appeared a few times. CDR3 nucleotides: TGCGCCAGCAGCTTGCGTGCAGGGTATGCAGATACGCAGTATTTT. Protein: CASSLRAGYADTQYF. The rearrangement uses TRBV5-1 and TRBJ2-3, with D tentatively TRBD1 (5 bases). The CDR3 contains 15 residues. Germline V gene lookup returns CDR1 SGHRS and CDR2 YFSETQ. The V and J ends lost 1 base and 4 bases respectively, with 13 bases between them.

Only a few counts were recorded for this clonotype. V is TRBV6-4 and J is TRBJ1-1; no definite D call. This CDR3 contains 13 residues. The V gene lost 6 bases and the J gene lost 1 base, with 9 bases spanning the gap. Germline values: CDR1 MRHNA, CDR2 SNTAGT. As DNA, the CDR3 is TGTGCCAGCAGCTGGGAGGAGAACACTGAAGCTTTCTTT. Residues: CASSWEENTEAFF.

The V and J genes are TRBV7-9 and TRBJ1-2; 9 bases map to TRBD1. Germline loops: CDR1 SEHNR, CDR2 FQNEAQ (reference sequence). V lost 3 bases and J lost 6; bases outside the gene matches: 17. The CDR3 runs to 18 residues. CDR3 sequence reads: CASSLGWRTGDWSDGYTF. As DNA, the CDR3 is TGTGCCAGCAGCTTGGGATGGCGGACAGGGGACTGGTCTGATGGCTACACCTTC.

This clonotype was detected only a few times. The rearrangement joins TRBV6-5 to TRBJ1-3; D unclear. V was shortened by 4 bases and J by 6 bases, with 19 bases between the two germline ends. CDR3 size: 16 residues. Germline CDR1 is MNHEY and CDR2 is SVGAGI. In DNA form, the CDR3 reads TGTGCCAGCAGTTCTCCTTCCCATACTCTGGTAAACACCATATATTTT. Its translation is CASSSPSHTLVNTIYF.

This clonotype was observed a few times. The chain links TRBV20-1 to TRBJ2-7; 10 bases are a match to TRBD2. Unmatched junction bases numbered 11, after V lost 3 bases and J lost 0 bases. CDR1 and CDR2 from the germline V gene are DFQATT and SNEGSKA (reference sequence). The length of the CDR3 is 17 residues. The CDR3 coding sequence is TGCAGTGCTAGTGACCCGGGACTAGCGCTGAGCTCCTACGAGCAGTACTTC. The encoded protein is CSASDPGLALSSYEQYF.

This clonotype appeared many times. The chain recombines TRBV20-1 with TRBJ2-7; D remains unclear. This CDR3 is 12 amino acids long. CDR1 DFQATT and CDR2 SNEGSKA come from the germline V gene (reference sequence). Trimming left V 6 bases short and J 0 bases short, with 9 bases between. The CDR3 here is CSALRPSYEQYF. The CDR3 bases are TGCAGTGCCCTCCGGCCCTCCTACGAGCAGTACTTC.

This clonotype came up many times. V usage is TRBV7-9 and J usage is TRBJ2-3; D may be TRBD1 or TRBD2 (5 bases each). V lost 4 bases, J lost 0 bases, and 5 bases lay in between. The CDR3 runs to 13 residues. CDR1 is SEHNR and CDR2 is FQNEAQ in the germline V gene (reference sequence). CDR3 DNA: TGTGCCAGCAGCTGGGGGAGCACAGATACGCAGTATTTT. Residues: CASSWGSTDTQYF.